This T cell receptor (beta chain) was retrieved from a study of T cell changes during pregnancy in multiple sclerosis. The CDR3 is 15 residues long. Per the germline V gene, CDR1 is SGHRS and CDR2 is YFSETQ. V was clipped by 3 bases and J by 3 bases; unmatched bases: 7. Repertoires were generated with immunoSEQ multiplex PCR, while TCRdb's copy carries only in-frame clones and drops some. Of about 120,000 clones listed, approximately 90% are singletons. This TCR derives from a female donor with multiple sclerosis, enrolled in a pregnancy study. This specimen consisted of peripheral blood, obtained in the third trimester of pregnancy. The V call is TRBV5-1, the J call TRBJ1-2; 8 nucleotides line up with TRBD1. The CDR3 DNA reads TGCGCCAGCAGCTATTCAGGGGGCGCGGACTATGGCTACACCTTC. It translates to CASSYSGGADYGYTF.